The next 6 T cell receptor beta chains were all read from a single sample in a study of T cell repertoires in cytomegalovirus infection. For these receptors, no antigen is known. Each CDR3 protein is one row after TCRdb ran MiXCR on the reads. The top ten clones hold roughly a fifth of a sample with under 350,000 distinct CDR3 sequences, less than 25% of them seen once. The sequencing used cultured PBMCs, collected from culture after CMV antigen stimulation. These receptors were collected from a human donor in good health (CMV status not recorded). Some clones in this sample may be carry-over from other donors' samples.

The rearrangement uses TRBV4-1 and TRBJ1-1, with D possibly matching TRBD1 (5 bases). V was trimmed by 8 bases and J by 4 bases, leaving 14 bases between them. The CDR3 extends over 13 amino acids. Germline loops: CDR1 MGHRA, CDR2 YSYEKL. The CDR3 reads CASDGQGGTEAFF. DNA for the CDR3: TGCGCCAGCGATGGGCAGGGCGGCACTGAAGCTTTCTTT.

This clonotype was found many times. This sequence joins TRBV7-2 and TRBJ2-3; 14 nucleotides align to TRBD2. This CDR3 comprises 19 residues. The junction had 16 bases not matched to a gene; V was cut back by 5 bases and J by 6 bases. Germline V CDR1 and CDR2: SGHTA, FQGNSA. The DNA for the CDR3 is TGTGCCAGCAGCCAGGGGGGACTAGCGGGAGTACGAGTTTCGGATACGCAGTATTTT. This translates into CASSQGGLAGVRVSDTQYF.

The chain recombines TRBV7-2 with TRBJ2-7, with 11 bases fitting TRBD1. Trimming took 5 bases from V and 3 from J; bases not matched to a gene: 3. This CDR3 spans 14 amino acids. Per germline, CDR1 SGHTA and CDR2 FQGNSA. Here the CDR3 reads CASSHGTGGYEQYV. The CDR3 DNA reads as TGTGCCAGCAGCCATGGGACAGGGGGCTACGAGCAGTACGTC.

This clonotype was picked up a small number of times. The chain couples TRBV7-6 to TRBJ2-1; maybe TRBD2 (6 bases). In germline, CDR1 is SGHVS, CDR2 FNYEAQ. V lost 4 bases and J lost 7, with 23 bases in between. The CDR3 runs 17 residues. CDR3 region: CASSSNRGTGLGNEQFF. The CDR3 region has the DNA TGTGCCAGCAGCTCCAACCGCGGGACCGGACTGGGGAATGAGCAGTTCTTC.

In its sample, this clonotype was seen many times. The genes are TRBV11-2 and TRBJ2-3, with 14 bases lining up with TRBD2. V lost 1 base, J lost 4 bases, and 1 base stayed unmatched. CDR1 SGHAT and CDR2 FQNNGV come from the germline V gene. This CDR3 region has 16 residues. Here the CDR3 reads CASSLGLAGGPDTQYF. The CDR3 nucleotides are TGTGCCAGCAGCTTAGGACTAGCGGGAGGGCCAGATACGCAGTATTTT.

V is TRBV28 and J is TRBJ2-7, with 9 nucleotides matching TRBD2. CDR3 length: 15 residues. CDR1 is MDHEN, CDR2 SYDVKM, per germline. V was clipped by 5 bases and J by 4 bases; unmatched bases: 9. The CDR3 DNA follows: TGTGCCAGCAGTCCTCCGGGCGGGAGGGGGTACGAGCAGTACTTC. This encodes CASSPPGGRGYEQYF. The whole variable domain, filled in from reference TRBV28 and TRBJ2-7, reads DVKVTQSSRYLVKRTGEKVFLECVQDMDHENMFWYRQDPGLGLRLIYFSYDVKMKEKGDIPEGYSVSREKKERFSLILESASTNQTSMYLCASSPPGGRGYEQYFGPGTRLTVT.